This T cell receptor (beta chain) was captured in a study of post-analysis software for immune sequencing data. General study results and limits: Patients carried several TRBV segments more frequently than controls did, and TRBV5-6, TRBV5-1 and TRBV20-1 were among them.

This clonotype was picked up a small number of times. What it binds is not known. Unique molecular identifiers were built into the TCR beta cDNA libraries. TCRdb re-called the PCR reads with MiXCR, one entry per CDR3 protein. The table shows around 200,000 distinct CDR3 sequences, with about 30% occurring only once. This CDR3 has 14 residues. The V and J ends lost 8 bases and 1 base respectively, with 14 bases between them. CDR1 and CDR2 (germline): SEHNR, FQNEAQ (reference sequence). This chain joins TRBV7-9 and TRBJ1-1, with D possibly matching TRBD1 (5 bases). This TCR came from a girl aged 2-17 years with multiple sclerosis. The sequencing sample was made of blood. DNA of the CDR3: TGTGCCAGCCAACAAGGGGAGGCGAACACTGAAGCTTTCTTT. The encoded protein is CASQQGEANTEAFF.